This TCR beta chain originates from a study of PD-1 blockade in classical Hodgkin lymphoma. Across the study: A 3 mg/kg intravenous dose of nivolumab was received by patients every 2 weeks.

Profiling relied on immunoSEQ multiplex PCR, and the TCRdb table lists in-frame clones only, not all of them. The data hold almost 85,000 clones, with roughly 90% observed a single time. Relapse was seen in all patients after autologous stem cell transplantation, and brentuximab vedotin exposure was variable. The sample consisted of peripheral blood mononuclear cells (PBMCs), taken at baseline. This TCR derives from a human donor with classical Hodgkin lymphoma.

CDR3 DNA sequence: TGCGCCAGCCGACGGGGTGACGGGGCCAACGTCCTGACTTTC. Translated: CASRRGDGANVLTF. The rearrangement links TRBV5-1 to TRBJ2-6; tentatively, D is TRBD2 (5 bases). Germline V CDR1 and CDR2: SGHRS, YFSETQ. The CDR3 extends over 14 amino acids. V was shortened by 7 bases and J by 4 bases, with 12 bases between the two germline ends. The full variable domain, its missing parts supplied by reference TRBV5-1 and TRBJ2-6, is KAGVTQTPRYLIKTRGQQVTLSCSPISGHRSVSWYQQTPGQGLQFLFEYFSETQRNKGNFPGRFSGRQFSNSRSEMNVSTLELGDSALYLCASRRGDGANVLTFGAGSRLTVL.